What follows is one TCR beta chain and its context. In the same sample, other DNA sequences code for this CDR3. This specimen comes from a study of blood T cell repertoires in COVID-19. For the study at large: The origin of the acute and convalescent COVID-19 samples was the United States, Italy and Spain. T cells, B-cell-depleted T cells, or PBMCs supplied cDNA or gDNA.

In the study's own analysis: Scientists estimated how many nucleated cells there were by amplifying reference gene primers. Repertoires were generated with immunoSEQ multiplex PCR, while TCRdb's copy carries only in-frame clones and drops some. The V and J calls and the clone size are those of that table, but D and trimming were determined from the DNA. The table has 350,000 to 450,000 clones, about 89% seen once. With 3 bases removed from V and 4 bases from J, the gap between germline ends came to 4 bases. This CDR3 has 12 residues. Germline V gene lookup returns CDR1 MDHEN and CDR2 SYDVKM. Patients of the Seattle cohort, enrolled during active infection, were followed longitudinally.

The sequencing sample was made of peripheral blood. The rearrangement joins TRBV28 to TRBJ1-5; D gene uncertain. The sequence came from a woman aged 40 to 50 with COVID-19, enrolled during active disease. The CDR3 sequence is CASSFGNQPQHF. CDR3 DNA: TGTGCCAGCAGTTTCGGGAATCAGCCCCAGCATTTT.